The T cell receptor beta chain under discussion was sequenced for a study of T cells after yellow fever vaccination. Overall study: SMART-Seq v4 Ultra Low Input handled preparation of low-cell-number fractions.

Template switching by 5'RACE produced TCR cDNA, adding a universal primer site and UMIs. TCRdb ran MiXCR on the 5' RACE reads and lists one entry per CDR3 protein. The table records some 500,000 distinct CDR3 sequences, about 14% of them present only once. This clonotype was detected many times. The antigen remains unidentified. Study-level points and caveats: Most primary-vaccination clones reappeared after the booster (about 95% CD4, more than 70% CD8). There was a small share of clonotypes that showed up in both the CD4 and CD8 compartments.

The sample consisted of PBMCs, taken on the day of the yellow fever booster vaccination. This sequence originates from a man aged 25 to 45 who received the YFV17D yellow fever vaccine.

CDR3 bases: TGCAGCGTCACAGGACAGCAAGAGACCCAGTACTTC. This sequence encodes CSVTGQQETQYF. The rearrangement joins TRBV29-1 to TRBJ2-5, with D possibly matching TRBD1 (6 bases). The germline CDR1 and CDR2 sequences are SQVTM and ANQGSEA. V shed 6 bases and J shed 2 bases, with 10 bases lying between them. There are 12 residues in the CDR3. The full variable domain, completed using reference TRBV29-1 and TRBJ2-5, is SAVISQKPSRDICQRGTSLTIQCQVDSQVTMMFWYRQQPGQSLTLIATANQGSEATYESGFVIDKFPISRPNLTFSTLTVSNMSPEDSSIYLCSVTGQQETQYFGPGTRLLVL.